One sample yielded the 32 T cell receptor beta chains listed below, sequenced in a study of blood T cell repertoires in COVID-19. This table comes from immunoSEQ multiplex PCR, and its TCRdb copy is limited to in-frame clones, with some not included. This table holds about 63,000 clones, around 80% found once. The sample taken for sequencing was peripheral blood. The source is a human donor in a cohort sampled during active COVID-19.

Written as DNA, the CDR3 is TGTGCCAGCAGTGACCCCGGGACAGGGAGGGGAAACACCATATATTTT. Protein: CASSDPGTGRGNTIYF. The chain links TRBV6-1 to TRBJ1-3; TRBD1 matches 9 bases. V gave up 3 bases and J gave up 4 bases; unmatched junction bases: 7. The CDR3 has 16 amino acids. Germline V CDR1 and CDR2: MNHNS, SASEGT.

The chain couples TRBV9 to TRBJ2-3; no reliable D call. V lost 4 bases and J lost 1, with 4 bases in between. The CDR3 has 12 residues. In germline, CDR1 is SGDLS, CDR2 YYNGEE. In DNA, the CDR3 is TGTGCCAGCAGCCCTCGCACAGATACGCAGTATTTT. It encodes CASSPRTDTQYF.

For this clone: Other DNA sequences of this sample code for an identical CDR3. The chain couples TRBV19 to TRBJ2-5; 7 nucleotides align to TRBD2. This CDR3 has 13 residues. V lost 6 bases and J lost 1; bases outside the gene matches: 2. The germline V gene encodes CDR1 LNHDA and CDR2 SQIVND (reference sequence). This chain's CDR3 is CASSPSGQETQYF. CDR3 nucleotide sequence: TGTGCCAGTAGCCCTAGCGGCCAAGAGACCCAGTACTTC.

This clone was detected a few times. This rearrangement joins TRBV10-2 to TRBJ1-1; D call uncertain. Looked up from germline, CDR1 is WSHSY and CDR2 is SAAADI. The CDR3 contains 12 residues. The V gene lost 8 bases and the J gene lost 1 base, with 8 bases spanning the gap. CDR3 nucleotide sequence: TGCGCCAGCTCCTACCAGAACACTGAAGCTTTCTTT. Protein: CASSYQNTEAFF.

CDR3 residues: CASSLVPTALAGSSYNEQFF. The CDR3 DNA is TGCGCCAGCAGCCTTGTACCAACGGCACTAGCGGGATCCTCCTACAATGAGCAGTTCTTC. This sequence joins TRBV4-1 and TRBJ2-1; 10 bases match TRBD2. This CDR3 spans 20 amino acids. Germline V gene sequence: CDR1 MGHRA, CDR2 YSYEKL. With V trimmed by 4 bases and J by 0 bases, 15 bases remained unmatched.

The rearrangement links TRBV7-9 to TRBJ1-5; 9 bases are a match to TRBD1. In germline, CDR1 is SEHNR, CDR2 FQNEAQ (reference sequence). This CDR3 comprises 13 residues. V gave up 5 bases and J gave up 7 bases; unmatched junction bases: 3. CDR3 protein: CASSAGQGQPQHF. DNA of the CDR3: TGTGCCAGCAGCGCCGGACAGGGGCAGCCCCAGCATTTT.

The chain employs TRBV19 and TRBJ1-5; the D gene is possibly TRBD1 (6 bases). Looked up from germline, CDR1 is LNHDA and CDR2 is SQIVND (reference sequence). The CDR3 runs to 14 residues. The V gene lost 5 bases and the J gene lost 2 bases, with 10 bases spanning the gap. The CDR3 is CASSAGQRNQPQHF. The CDR3, as DNA: TGTGCCAGTAGTGCAGGACAGCGCAATCAGCCCCAGCATTTT.

The V gene is TRBV6-5, the J gene TRBJ1-1; 8 nucleotides align to TRBD1. The trim removed 5 bases at V and 3 bases at J, leaving 5 bases unmatched. The germline V gene has CDR1 MNHEY and CDR2 SVGAGI. The CDR3 covers 14 residues. CDR3 protein: CASSIKTGDTEAFF. The DNA of the CDR3 is TGTGCCAGCAGTATTAAGACAGGGGACACTGAAGCTTTCTTT.

CDR3 DNA sequence: TGTGCCAGCAGTTCAGATAGCAATCAGCCCCAGCATTTT. It is translated as CASSSDSNQPQHF. This sequence joins TRBV6-5 and TRBJ1-5; no firm D call. The V gene's germline CDR1 is MNHEY and CDR2 SVGAGI. The germline V and J ends were trimmed by 4 bases and 0 bases, with 4 bases remaining between them. CDR3 size: 13 residues.

Turning to this clone: Other nucleotide sequences in the sample specify the same CDR3. V gene TRBV27 combines with J gene TRBJ2-7; 8 bases map to TRBD1. This CDR3 contains 14 residues. The V gene's germline CDR1 is MNHEY and CDR2 SMNVEV (reference sequence). V lost 2 bases to trimming and J lost 2 bases; unmatched junction nucleotides: 2. The CDR3 coding sequence is TGTGCCAGCAGTTTAGACAGGGGCCCCTACGAGCAGTACTTC. Protein: CASSLDRGPYEQYF.

This clone was found once. The gene calls are TRBV3-1 (or the pseudogene TRBV3-2) and TRBJ2-2, with 8 nucleotides matching TRBD1. J lost 5 bases, V lost 5 bases, and 13 bases had no gene match. Germline V CDR1 and CDR2: LGHDT, YNNKEL (reference sequence). This CDR3 region has 17 residues. The CDR3 reads CASSTAGGGFITGELFF. Here the CDR3 DNA reads TGTGCCAGCAGCACTGCAGGGGGCGGTTTTATTACCGGGGAGCTGTTTTTT.

This clone was seen only a few times. The V gene is TRBV4-3, the J gene TRBJ2-6; D remains unclear. This CDR3 contains 17 residues. Germline CDR1 reads LGHNA; CDR2 reads YSLEER. V was clipped by 4 bases and J by 0 bases, with 13 bases between them. This chain's CDR3 is CASSPRSRNSGANVLTF. The CDR3 coding sequence is TGCGCCAGCAGCCCACGGAGCCGTAACTCTGGGGCCAACGTCCTGACTTTC.

J is TRBJ2-3 and V is TRBV2; maybe TRBD1 (8 bases). Germline V CDR1 and CDR2: SNHLY, FYNNEI. The CDR3 is 14 residues long. V was trimmed by 8 bases and J by 5 bases, leaving 17 bases between them. In DNA form, the CDR3 reads TGTGCCAGCTCGGGGGGACAGGTGAAAGATACGCAGTATTTT. Its protein is CASSGGQVKDTQYF.

The V and J genes are TRBV6-5 and TRBJ1-1, with D maybe TRBD1 (5 bases). The CDR3 spans 15 residues. Germline CDR1 reads MNHEY; CDR2 reads SVGAGI. The germline V and J ends were trimmed by 2 bases and 1 base, with 11 bases remaining between them. The DNA for the CDR3 is TGTGCCAGCAGTTACGGCGGCGGGGGGAACACTGAAGCTTTCTTT. Protein product: CASSYGGGGNTEAFF.

In regard to this clone: Other DNA sequences of this sample code for an identical CDR3. V usage is TRBV3-1 (or the pseudogene TRBV3-2) and J usage is TRBJ2-2; a possible D gene is TRBD1 (5 bases). The V gene's germline CDR1 is LGHDT and CDR2 YNNKEL (reference sequence). The germline V and J ends were trimmed by 1 base and 8 bases, with 8 bases remaining between them. The CDR3 has 13 residues. CDR3 loop: CASSQARAGELFF. In nucleotides, the CDR3 is TGTGCCAGCAGCCAAGCCAGGGCTGGGGAGCTGTTTTTT.

The chain uses TRBV11-3 and TRBJ2-2; 7 bases map to TRBD2. J lost 1 base, V lost 5 bases, and 10 bases had no gene match. This CDR3 is 17 amino acids long. CDR1 is SGHNT, CDR2 YENEEA, per germline. This CDR3 is CASSPGAGVVNTGELFF. The CDR3 region has the DNA TGTGCCAGCAGCCCTGGCGCGGGAGTCGTGAACACCGGGGAGCTGTTTTTT.

The genes are TRBV1 and TRBJ2-1; the table gives TRBD1 as D, unverified against the DNA. TRBV1 is deemed a pseudogene. The CDR3 runs to 14 residues. CDR3 region: CLRRGTSSYNEQFF. As DNA, the CDR3 is TGCCTGCGAAGGGGGACCTCGTCCTACAATGAGCAGTTCTTC.

J is TRBJ2-7 and V is TRBV5-1; TRBD2 agrees at 10 bases. The CDR3 consists of 16 residues. Losses at the gene ends were 4 bases for V and 5 bases for J; bases not matched to a gene: 12. Germline V gene sequence: CDR1 SGHRS, CDR2 YFSETQ. CDR3 coding DNA: TGCGCCAGCAGCCGTCCCCGATCTAGCGGGAGCAACGAGCAGTACTTC. It codes for CASSRPRSSGSNEQYF.

The V and J genes are TRBV7-9 and TRBJ2-5; the match to TRBD2 covers 11 bases. V trimming: 5 bases; J trimming: 4 bases; junction bases outside the gene matches: 6. The germline gives CDR1 SEHNR, CDR2 FQNEAQ (reference sequence). There are 15 residues in the CDR3. CDR3 coding DNA: TGTGCCAGCAGCCTACTAGCGGGAGTTGGAGAGACCCAGTACTTC. Amino acids: CASSLLAGVGETQYF.

The chain uses TRBV9 and TRBJ2-2, with 7 nucleotides matching TRBD2. V shed 0 bases and J 6 bases; nucleotides not matched to a gene: 5. Germline assignment: CDR1 SGDLS and CDR2 YYNGEE. The length of the CDR3 is 15 residues. CDR3 protein: CASSVGPGGAGELFF. The CDR3 bases are TGTGCCAGCAGCGTAGGTCCGGGAGGAGCCGGGGAGCTGTTTTTT.

This clone has a single count. This chain joins TRBV7-2 and TRBJ2-7; the match to TRBD2 covers 7 bases. This CDR3 comprises 14 residues. CDR1 is SGHTA and CDR2 is FQGNSA in the germline V gene. V shed 3 bases and J 2 bases; nucleotides not matched to a gene: 4. CDR3 in amino acids: CASSLGGSAYEQYF. For the CDR3, the DNA is TGTGCCAGCAGCTTGGGCGGGAGCGCCTACGAGCAGTACTTC.

This rearrangement joins TRBV11-2 to TRBJ2-7, with TRBD2 matching 12 bases. CDR1 and CDR2 (germline): SGHAT, FQNNGV. The CDR3 contains 15 residues. V lost 5 bases, J lost 2 bases, and 4 bases stayed unmatched. In DNA, the CDR3 is TGTGCCAGCAGCACAGGACTAGCGGGAACCTACGAGCAGTACTTC. It translates to CASSTGLAGTYEQYF.

This clone was found a few times. The chain links TRBV2 to TRBJ1-5, with a tentative D call TRBD1 (6 bases). CDR1 and CDR2 from the germline V gene are SNHLY and FYNNEI. The CDR3 runs to 15 residues. Trimming took off 8 bases at V and 10 bases at J, with 24 bases between the two ends. CDR3 protein: CASRRDIRAGNPQHF. In DNA, the CDR3 is TGTGCCAGCCGAAGGGACATCAGGGCAGGTAATCCCCAGCATTTT. Using reference TRBV2 and TRBJ1-5 for the parts outside the CDR3, the full variable domain is EPEVTQTPSHQVTQMGQEVILRCVPISNHLYFYWYRQILGQKVEFLVSFYNNEISEKSEIFDDQFSVERPDGSNFTLKIRSTKLEDSAMYFCASRRDIRAGNPQHFGDGTRLSIL.

The V gene is TRBV6-1, the J gene TRBJ2-3, with TRBD2 matching over 7 bases. Germline V gene sequence: CDR1 MNHNS, CDR2 SASEGT. With V trimmed by 4 bases and J by 7 bases, 14 bases remained unmatched. The CDR3 length is 16 residues. The CDR3, as DNA: TGTGCCAGCAGTGCCCGAAGGGAGGGCCGGACGTATACGCAGTATTTT. Translated: CASSARREGRTYTQYF.

This sequence joins TRBV2 and TRBJ1-2; 12 bases match TRBD1. The V gene's germline CDR1 is SNHLY and CDR2 FYNNEI. CDR3 size: 17 residues. V lost 6 bases and J lost 2; bases outside the gene matches: 10. In DNA, the CDR3 is TGTGCCAGCAGCCCGGGACAGGGGGCTTACCTCAACTATGGCTACACCTTC. Translation gives CASSPGQGAYLNYGYTF.

The CDR3 region has the DNA TGTGCCAGCAGCTCCCTGACACCGAGCTCCTATAATTCACCCCTCCACTTT. It yields the protein CASSSLTPSSYNSPLHF. The V and J genes are TRBV5-6 and TRBJ1-6; D unclear. V dropped 3 bases and J dropped 0 bases, with 13 bases sitting between them. The CDR3 has 17 amino acids. Germline V gene lookup returns CDR1 SGHDT and CDR2 YYEEEE.

The J gene is TRBJ1-1, the V gene TRBV30; perhaps TRBD1 as D (5 bases). Trimming removed 0 bases from V and 8 bases from J, with 13 bases in between. CDR1 and CDR2 from the germline V gene are GTSNPN and SVGIG (reference sequence). This CDR3 is built from 13 residues. The CDR3 is CAWSVRGRPEAFF. In nucleotides, the CDR3 is TGTGCCTGGAGTGTACGGGGGAGACCCGAAGCTTTCTTT.

The chain carries TRBV20-1 and TRBJ1-1, with D perhaps matching TRBD1 (5 bases). Germline lookup yields CDR1 DFQATT and CDR2 SNEGSKA (reference sequence). Trimming removed 5 bases at V and 2 bases at J, with 6 bases between. The CDR3 runs 11 residues. CDR3 nucleotide sequence: TGCAGTGCTCAGGGTAACACTGAAGCTTTCTTT. This translates into CSAQGNTEAFF.

Here the CDR3 reads CAWSVRQRSSYEQYF. CDR3 bases: TGTGCCTGGAGTGTACGGCAGCGGAGCTCCTACGAGCAGTACTTC. The chain recombines TRBV30 with TRBJ2-7, with D possibly TRBD2 on 5 matching bases. The germline V and J ends were trimmed by 0 bases and 0 bases, with 12 bases remaining between them. CDR3 size: 15 residues. Germline V gives CDR1 GTSNPN, CDR2 SVGIG (reference sequence).

In its sample, this clone was seen a few times. CDR3 sequence reads: CASSPEGRGYGTEAFF. The CDR3 DNA follows: TGTGCCAGCAGCCCGGAGGGCAGGGGGTATGGCACTGAAGCTTTCTTT. The chain carries TRBV9 and TRBJ1-1; 7 bases are shared with TRBD1. Germline-derived CDR1 and CDR2 are SGDLS and YYNGEE. The trim removed 4 bases at V and 4 bases at J, leaving 13 bases unmatched. CDR3 length: 16 amino acids. Filled out from reference TRBV9 and TRBJ1-1, the complete variable domain reads DSGVTQTPKHLITATGQRVTLRCSPRSGDLSVYWYQQSLDQGLQFLIQYYNGEERAKGNILERFSAQQFPDLHSELNLSSLELGDSALYFCASSPEGRGYGTEAFFGQGTRLTVV.

The V gene is TRBV7-3, the J gene TRBJ2-7, with 7 bases that match TRBD1. This CDR3 has 15 amino acids. After removal of 5 bases from V and 7 bases from J, the junction contained 14 bases not matched to a gene. Germline V CDR1 and CDR2: SGHTA, FQGTGA. CDR3 residues: CASSLSGTGAGEQYF. The CDR3 DNA sequence: TGTGCCAGCAGCCTCTCAGGAACAGGGGCTGGAGAGCAGTACTTC.

This clone has just a few counts. The chain recombines TRBV5-1 with TRBJ2-1; 7 bases fit TRBD2. The CDR3 covers 16 residues. V trimming: 2 bases; J trimming: 0 bases; junction bases outside the gene matches: 5. Germline-derived CDR1 and CDR2 are SGHRS and YFSETQ. The CDR3 loop reads CASSFTSDSSYNEQFF. The CDR3 DNA reads TGCGCCAGCAGCTTCACTAGCGACAGCTCCTACAATGAGCAGTTCTTC.